These 9 T cell receptor beta chains share one sample of origin, sequenced in a study of immune evolution from preneoplasia to lung adenocarcinoma listed by TCRdb under 2021. The library was built by means of the immunoSEQ multiplex PCR assay. In TCRdb, the immuneACCESS table is reduced to in-frame sequences with V and J assigned. These tables do not hold every clone; where another copy was compared, an unresolved V gene accounts for under half, and the others remain unexplained. The sample records some 41,000 clones, around 85% of which are singletons. About 4.7% of the sample is taken by the ten largest. Sequencing was performed on FFPE invasive lung adenocarcinoma tissue. The cell subset or site label here, explained by the study, means: frankly invasive lung adenocarcinoma (ADC). The receptor source for this set is a person aged 55 to 75 with lung adenocarcinoma.

The V gene is TRBV2, the J gene TRBJ2-5; 8 nucleotides agree with TRBD1. Trimming took 6 bases from V and 2 from J; bases not matched to a gene: 11. The CDR3 contains 16 residues. Germline V gives CDR1 SNHLY, CDR2 FYNNEI. CDR3 in DNA: TGTGCCAGCAGCCCAACGGGACAGGCGAATCAAGAGACCCAGTACTTC. Its translation: CASSPTGQANQETQYF.

The chain uses TRBV6-4 and TRBJ2-7; D is possibly TRBD1 (6 bases). V was trimmed by 0 bases and J by 5 bases, leaving 14 bases between them. The germline gives CDR1 MRHNA, CDR2 SNTAGT. CDR3 length equals 15 residues. CDR3 sequence: CASSDSGDRRNEQYF. CDR3 in DNA: TGTGCCAGCAGTGACTCGGGTGACAGGAGGAACGAGCAGTACTTC.

This rearrangement joins TRBV6-5 to TRBJ1-3; D not certain. V was shortened by 7 bases and J by 0 bases, with 10 bases between the two germline ends. Germline CDR1 and CDR2: MNHEY and SVGAGI. The length of the CDR3 is 14 residues. The CDR3 DNA sequence: TGTGCCAGCATTAGCAGTCGCTCTGGAAACACCATATATTTT. It codes for CASISSRSGNTIYF.

The chain carries TRBV9 and TRBJ1-4; D ambiguous. The germline gives CDR1 SGDLS, CDR2 YYNGEE. The length of the CDR3 is 12 residues. V lost 3 bases and J 6 bases, leaving 6 bases between the germline ends. The CDR3 DNA reads as TGTGCCAGCAGCGGCTCTGATGAAAAACTGTTTTTT. This codes for CASSGSDEKLFF.

This clone was recorded once. The rearrangement joins TRBV10-3 to TRBJ2-1, with 7 bases matching TRBD1. Per the germline V gene, CDR1 is ENHRY and CDR2 is SYGVKD. V was pared by 8 bases and J by 0 bases, with 1 base of the junction left unmatched. The CDR3 consists of 13 residues. The CDR3 bases are TGTGCCATCGGGGACAGCTCCTACAATGAGCAGTTCTTC. Its protein is CAIGDSSYNEQFF.

This clone has a handful of counts. This rearrangement joins TRBV2 to TRBJ2-1; D is unclear. Trimming removed 6 bases at V and 7 bases at J, with 19 bases between. CDR1 is SNHLY and CDR2 is FYNNEI in the germline V gene. There are 15 residues in the CDR3. CDR3 sequence (DNA): TGTGCCAGCAGACGGGTTCATACAAGGGAAAATGAGCAGTTCTTC. As protein: CASRRVHTRENEQFF. Full variable domain (rest looked up from reference TRBV2 and TRBJ2-1): EPEVTQTPSHQVTQMGQEVILRCVPISNHLYFYWYRQILGQKVEFLVSFYNNEISEKSEIFDDQFSVERPDGSNFTLKIRSTKLEDSAMYFCASRRVHTRENEQFFGPGTRLTVL.

There are a few counts of this clone. The gene calls are TRBV2 and TRBJ2-2, with 10 bases fitting TRBD1. V dropped 6 bases and J dropped 4; count of bases not matched to a gene: 5. Per germline, CDR1 SNHLY and CDR2 FYNNEI. The CDR3 totals 15 residues. CDR3 bases: TGTGCCAGCAGGGACGGGACAGGGGTCACCGGGGAGCTGTTTTTT. Translation: CASRDGTGVTGELFF.

The chain joins TRBV7-9 to TRBJ2-5; possibly TRBD2 for D (6 bases). Germline lookup yields CDR1 SEHNR and CDR2 FQNEAQ (reference sequence). The CDR3 consists of 14 residues. V was trimmed by 5 bases and J by 4 bases, leaving 14 bases between them. CDR3 nucleotides: TGTGCCAGCAGCCGAAGTGGGGGGACAGAGACCCAGTACTTC. Translating it yields CASSRSGGTETQYF.

The chain links TRBV7-2 to TRBJ2-7; D is perhaps TRBD2 (6 bases). Germline V CDR1 and CDR2: SGHTA, FQGNSA. The CDR3 consists of 12 residues. V dropped 5 bases and J dropped 3 bases, with 8 bases sitting between them. CDR3 sequence reads: CASSAGGYEQYF. CDR3 bases: TGTGCCAGCAGCGCCGGGGGCTACGAGCAGTACTTC.